One sample yielded the 4 T cell receptor beta chains listed below, sequenced in a study of blood T cell repertoires in COVID-19. Data came from immunoSEQ multiplex PCR; TCRdb stores just in-frame clones and leaves some out. The profile shows roughly 150,000 clones, around 84% of them singletons. Sequencing was performed on PBMCs or T cells enriched from blood (not recorded which). These receptors came from a woman between 45 and 65 years old who had recovered from COVID-19.

This clone appeared once. This chain joins TRBV3-1 (or the pseudogene TRBV3-2) and TRBJ2-5, with TRBD2 as a possible D gene (7 bases). CDR1 and CDR2 (germline): LGHDT, YNNKEL (reference sequence). The V end lost 0 bases, the J end lost 5 bases, and 16 bases lay between the germline ends. The CDR3 length is 16 residues. The CDR3 nucleotides read TGTGCCAGCAGCCAAGATAGGAGGGGGGGTCGGGAGACCCAGTACTTC. It codes for CASSQDRRGGRETQYF.

The chain has TRBV11-2 and TRBJ2-1; a possible D gene is TRBD1 (5 bases). The CDR3 covers 14 residues. Germline-derived CDR1 and CDR2 are SGHAT and FQNNGV. The germline V and J ends were trimmed by 4 bases and 7 bases, with 14 bases remaining between them. In nucleotides, the CDR3 is TGTGCCAGCAGCTCAGCGTGGGGCAAGAATGAGCAGTTCTTC. Translating it yields CASSSAWGKNEQFF.

Only one count was recorded for this clone. The chain's CDR3 is CASSQRGLNEKLFF. CDR3 nucleotide sequence: TGTGCCAGCAGCCAAAGGGGGCTCAATGAAAAACTGTTTTTT. The chain recombines TRBV3-1 (or the pseudogene TRBV3-2) with TRBJ1-4; 7 bases align to TRBD1. The CDR3 is 14 amino acids. Germline V CDR1 and CDR2: LGHDT, YNNKEL (reference sequence). V shed 2 bases, J shed 5 bases, and the junction held 2 bases outside the gene matches.

The genes are TRBV11-2 and TRBJ1-1; D perhaps matches TRBD1 (5 bases). Germline V gene sequence: CDR1 SGHAT, CDR2 FQNNGV. The CDR3 has 14 residues. V lost 5 bases to trimming and J lost 8 bases, with 18 bases between them. This CDR3 reads CASSPGPRATEAFF. The DNA for the CDR3 is TGTGCCAGCAGCCCAGGGCCCAGGGCTACCGAAGCTTTCTTT.